This T cell receptor beta chain comes out of a study of control samples from healthy donors and cancer patients. Germline loops: CDR1 SGHTS, CDR2 YDEGEE. V gave up 4 bases and J gave up 5 bases; unmatched junction bases: 6. The CDR3 is made up of 15 amino acids. Produced via immunoSEQ multiplex PCR; TCRdb's table is partial and in-frame only. The table shows over 75,000 clones, with around four fifths occurring only once. The chain is built from TRBV5-8 and TRBJ2-2; 9 bases line up with TRBD1. The TCR sequence derives from a man aged 30-40 years in good health. The sample taken for sequencing was blood. The CDR3 DNA reads as TGTGCCAGCAGCCTCGGGACAGGGAGAACCGGGGAGCTGTTTTTT. Translation gives CASSLGTGRTGELFF. Full variable domain (remainder filled in from reference TRBV5-8 and TRBJ2-2): EAGVTQSPTHLIKTRGQQATLRCSPISGHTSVYWYQQALGLGLQFLLWYDEGEERNRGNFPPRFSGRQFPNYSSELNVNALELEDSALYLCASSLGTGRTGELFFGEGSRLTVL.